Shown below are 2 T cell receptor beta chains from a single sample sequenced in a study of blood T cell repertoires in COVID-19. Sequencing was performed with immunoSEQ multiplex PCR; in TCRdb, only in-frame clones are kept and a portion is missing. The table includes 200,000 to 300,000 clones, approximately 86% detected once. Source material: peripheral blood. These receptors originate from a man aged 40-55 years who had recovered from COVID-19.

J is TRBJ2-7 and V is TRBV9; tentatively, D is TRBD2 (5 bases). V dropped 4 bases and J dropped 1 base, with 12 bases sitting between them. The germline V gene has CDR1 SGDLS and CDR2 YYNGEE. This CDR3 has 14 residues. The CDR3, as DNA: TGTGCCAGCAGCTTTCGGGGAGATTCCTACGAGCAGTACTTC. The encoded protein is CASSFRGDSYEQYF.

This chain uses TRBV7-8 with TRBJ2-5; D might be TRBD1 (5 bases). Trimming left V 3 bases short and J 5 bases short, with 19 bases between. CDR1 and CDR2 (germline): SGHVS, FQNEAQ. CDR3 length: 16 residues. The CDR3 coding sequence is TGTGCCAGCAGCTTCGGCCGACAGCCCTTTATCGAGACCCAGTACTTC. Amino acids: CASSFGRQPFIETQYF.